This record looks at one TCR beta chain sequence and its context. This entry comes from a study of blood T cell repertoires in COVID-19. Study background: Specimens from acute and convalescent COVID-19 originated in the United States, Italy and Spain.

In terms of age and location, participants ranged from about 18 to 89 years and lived in approximately 24 US areas. Categorization into cohorts depended on clinical history that participants reported. Authors' data handling: Amplification with reference gene primers provided the estimates of nucleated cell counts. Profiled with immunoSEQ multiplex PCR; TCRdb holds only in-frame clones, not every one. V, J and clone size derive from that table, while D and trimming were established from the DNA sequence. The repertoire holds about 440,000 clones, with about 85% as singletons. The germline V and J ends were trimmed by 6 bases and 5 bases, with 11 bases remaining between them. This CDR3 has 12 amino acids. Germline V gene data show CDR1 as MNHNY and CDR2 as SVGAGI (reference sequence).

The specimen was PBMCs or T cells enriched from blood (not recorded which). This TCR derives from a woman between 18 and 30 years old with acute COVID-19. J is TRBJ2-7 and V is TRBV6-6; unclear D gene. The CDR3 sequence: CASSHSKDEQYF. In nucleotides, the CDR3 is TGTGCCAGCAGCCATAGCAAGGACGAGCAGTACTTC.